This T cell receptor beta chain was found in a study of T cells after yellow fever vaccination. Study in general: Fractions low in cell number were prepared with SMART-Seq v4 Ultra Low Input.

This clonotype was observed at least ten times. Its antigen is unidentified. The V and J ends lost 0 bases and 1 base respectively, with 12 bases between them. The CDR3 is 16 residues long. CDR1 and CDR2 (germline): LGHNA, YNFKEQ. Findings and caveats of the study: By day 5 rather than day 15, the secondary response had peaked, though it was weaker. Most primary-vaccination clones recurred post-booster (roughly 96% CD4, around 88% CD8).

Template-switching 5'RACE yielded the TCR cDNA; a universal primer site and UMIs were added in the process. TCRdb re-called the 5' RACE reads with MiXCR, one entry per CDR3 protein. This sample has around 310,000 distinct CDR3 sequences, with 3.5% to 5% found just once. This chain joins TRBV4-2 and TRBJ2-5, with a possible D match to TRBD2 (5 bases). Sequences were derived from PBMCs, sampled 15 days after the yellow fever booster vaccination. This sequence was found in a man aged 18 to 29 who received the YFV17D yellow fever vaccine. CDR3 sequence (DNA): TGTGCCAGCAGCCAAGATCTATTAGCGTCCCAAGAGACCCAGTACTTC. Translating it yields CASSQDLLASQETQYF.